Below, 22 T cell receptor beta chains from the same sample are listed, as sequenced in a study of blood T cell repertoires in COVID-19. Measured with immunoSEQ multiplex PCR; TCRdb has only the in-frame clones, and not every one. The data hold nearly 300,000 clones, with around 92% observed a single time. Sequenced input: PBMCs or T cells enriched from blood (not recorded which). Every receptor here comes from a woman in her forties or fifties who had been exposed to COVID-19.

The genes are TRBV12-5 and TRBJ1-5; TRBD1 matches 7 bases. Germline lookup yields CDR1 LGHNT and CDR2 FRNRAP. The CDR3 is 16 residues long. With 4 bases clipped from V and 4 bases from J, the junction kept 10 bases outside the gene matches. The CDR3: CASGWRIRQGNQPQHF. CDR3 nucleotides: TGTGCTAGTGGTTGGCGCATAAGACAGGGAAATCAGCCCCAGCATTTT.

This chain connects TRBV18 to TRBJ1-6, with TRBD1 identical over 8 bases. CDR3 length: 18 residues. The trim removed 1 base at V and 8 bases at J, leaving 13 bases unmatched. In germline, CDR1 is KGHSH, CDR2 LQKENI. The DNA for the CDR3 is TGTGCCAGCTCACCACTACCCGCAGGGGGCCGTTCGGATTCACCCCTCCACTTT. Amino acids: CASSPLPAGGRSDSPLHF.

This clone was recorded a few times. This sequence joins TRBV19 and TRBJ1-3, with D uncertain. This CDR3 contains 15 residues. CDR1 is LNHDA and CDR2 is SQIVND in the germline V gene (reference sequence). Deletions cut 4 bases from V and 0 bases from J, with 10 bases between. The CDR3 here is CASSNGRGSGNTIYF. The CDR3 DNA sequence: TGTGCCAGTAGTAACGGACGGGGCTCTGGAAACACCATATATTTT.

The V and J genes are TRBV5-1 and TRBJ2-2; D unclear. V was trimmed by 7 bases and J by 4 bases, leaving 11 bases between them. The CDR3 runs to 13 residues. Germline CDR1 is SGHRS and CDR2 is YFSETQ. The CDR3 DNA follows: TGCGCCAGCCGCCCCGAGGTCACCGGGGAGCTGTTTTTT. Its translation: CASRPEVTGELFF. The whole variable domain, remainder taken from reference TRBV5-1 and TRBJ2-2, is KAGVTQTPRYLIKTRGQQVTLSCSPISGHRSVSWYQQTPGQGLQFLFEYFSETQRNKGNFPGRFSGRQFSNSRSEMNVSTLELGDSALYLCASRPEVTGELFFGEGSRLTVL.

This chain uses TRBV12-3 or TRBV12-4 with TRBJ1-5, with D unclear. CDR3 length equals 13 residues. The V end lost 4 bases, the J end lost 1 base, and 5 bases lay between the germline ends. The CDR3 is CASSSNSNQPQHF. The CDR3 nucleotides read TGTGCCAGCAGTTCTAACAGCAATCAGCCCCAGCATTTT.

The V gene is TRBV5-1, the J gene TRBJ1-6, with TRBD1 matching 10 bases. This CDR3 contains 18 residues. Germline lookup yields CDR1 SGHRS and CDR2 YFSETQ. J gave up 7 bases and V 4 bases, and 14 bases lay outside the gene matches. The CDR3: CASSPRDRGIIGNSPLHF. DNA of the CDR3: TGCGCCAGCAGCCCCCGGGACAGGGGAATTATCGGGAATTCACCCCTCCACTTT.

This clone has just one count. This rearrangement joins TRBV5-1 to TRBJ2-2; D might be TRBD1 (6 bases). Germline CDR1 reads SGHRS; CDR2 reads YFSETQ. Trimming took 4 bases from V and 4 from J, leaving 14 bases between them. This CDR3 has 15 residues. In nucleotides, the CDR3 is TGCGCCAGCAGCAAGGACAGAGGCGGCACCGGGGAGCTGTTTTTT. Translation: CASSKDRGGTGELFF.

The rearrangement links TRBV4-2 to TRBJ2-1; 12 nucleotides line up with TRBD2. The CDR3 has 18 amino acids. The V segment lost 4 bases and the J segment 0 bases; nucleotides outside the gene matches: 7. Germline CDR1 reads LGHNA; CDR2 reads YNFKEQ. The CDR3 nucleotides read TGTGCCAGCAGCCCCCGGACTAGCGGGGTATACTCCTACAATGAGCAGTTCTTC. This encodes CASSPRTSGVYSYNEQFF.

The CDR3 spells CASSDRYGEAFF. For the CDR3, the DNA is TGTGCCAGCTCAGACCGGTACGGGGAAGCTTTCTTT. This rearrangement joins TRBV18 to TRBJ1-1; D uncertain. V was clipped by 5 bases and J by 8 bases, with 12 bases between them. The CDR3 length is 12 residues. From germline, CDR1 is KGHSH and CDR2 LQKENI.

This clone has a handful of counts. V usage is TRBV24-1 and J usage is TRBJ2-2, with D uncertain. The V end was cut by 7 bases, the J end by 6 bases, with 8 bases between. CDR3 length equals 12 residues. Germline CDR1 and CDR2: KGHDR and SFDVKD. CDR3 nucleotides: TGTGCCACCAGCTCTGGCCCCGGGGAGCTGTTTTTT. This sequence encodes CATSSGPGELFF.

The chain recombines TRBV5-4 with TRBJ1-2; D is ambiguous. CDR1 SGHNT and CDR2 YYREEE come from the germline V gene (reference sequence). Trimming took 1 base from V and 0 from J, leaving 13 bases between them. The CDR3 extends over 16 amino acids. This chain's CDR3 is CASSLLRPRANYGYTF. CDR3 coding DNA: TGTGCCAGCAGCTTGTTGAGGCCGAGAGCTAACTATGGCTACACCTTC. Looking up the rest from reference TRBV5-4 and TRBJ1-2 gives the full variable domain: ETGVTQSPTHLIKTRGQQVTLRCSSQSGHNTVSWYQQALGQGPQFIFQYYREEENGRGNFPPRFSGLQFPNYSSELNVNALELDDSALYLCASSLLRPRANYGYTFGSGTRLTVV.

This chain joins TRBV5-1 and TRBJ2-5; TRBD1 matches at 7 bases. V lost 4 bases, J lost 2 bases, and 5 bases stayed unmatched. CDR3 length: 14 residues. The germline gives CDR1 SGHRS, CDR2 YFSETQ. CDR3 residues: CASSVGGAQETQYF. The CDR3 bases are TGCGCCAGCAGCGTAGGGGGCGCGCAAGAGACCCAGTACTTC.

This clone was counted a few times. The J gene is TRBJ1-5, the V gene TRBV27; TRBD1 agrees at 7 bases. CDR1 MNHEY and CDR2 SMNVEV come from the germline V gene (reference sequence). The trim removed 5 bases at V and 4 bases at J, leaving 14 bases unmatched. This CDR3 is 17 amino acids long. The CDR3 here is CASSTRQGRVGNQPQHF. CDR3 sequence (DNA): TGTGCCAGCAGTACAAGACAGGGTAGGGTTGGTAATCAGCCCCAGCATTTT.

The chain joins TRBV5-1 to TRBJ1-6; a possible D gene is TRBD1 (6 bases). Germline loops: CDR1 SGHRS, CDR2 YFSETQ. The CDR3 totals 15 residues. V lost 2 bases to trimming and J lost 8 bases, with 14 bases between them. The CDR3 DNA sequence: TGCGCCAGCAGCTTTGAGGGACAAAAGTATTCACCCCTCCACTTT. Protein: CASSFEGQKYSPLHF.

The chain has TRBV3-1 (or the pseudogene TRBV3-2) and TRBJ2-1; 7 nucleotides match TRBD2. The V gene end was trimmed by 0 bases and the J gene end by 2 bases; junction bases not matched to a gene: 10. The CDR3 is made up of 18 amino acids. Germline V gene sequence: CDR1 LGHDT, CDR2 YNNKEL (reference sequence). CDR3 loop: CASSQDWGGVVPYNEQFF. The CDR3 region has the DNA TGTGCCAGCAGCCAAGATTGGGGAGGGGTAGTTCCCTACAATGAGCAGTTCTTC.

This CDR3 is CASSGDRVTYNEQFF. The CDR3 DNA reads as TGTGCCAGCAGCGGCGACAGGGTTACCTACAATGAGCAGTTCTTC. V is TRBV7-8 and J is TRBJ2-1, with 7 bases identical to TRBD1. The CDR3 runs to 15 residues. Germline-derived CDR1 and CDR2 are SGHVS and FQNEAQ. V dropped 5 bases and J dropped 2; count of bases not matched to a gene: 6.

The rearrangement links TRBV29-1 to TRBJ2-2; TRBD2 might be the D (6 bases). Germline CDR1 is SQVTM and CDR2 is ANQGSEA. V was cut by 6 bases and J by 5 bases, with 13 bases left in between. The CDR3 is made up of 13 amino acids. The CDR3 loop reads CSVKGGATGELFF. The CDR3 DNA is TGCAGCGTAAAGGGAGGCGCAACCGGGGAGCTGTTTTTT.

The DNA of the CDR3 is TGTGCCACCGCTAGGGAGGCCCCGTGGGGAAAACTGTTTTTT. Protein: CATAREAPWGKLFF. J is TRBJ1-4 and V is TRBV28; D uncertain. CDR1 is MDHEN, CDR2 SYDVKM, per germline. The CDR3 sequence is 14 residues long. V dropped 10 bases and J dropped 10 bases, with 22 bases sitting between them.

The V gene is TRBV6-5, the J gene TRBJ2-1, with TRBD2 matching 9 bases. The CDR3 runs 15 residues. The V gene end was trimmed by 6 bases and the J gene end by 0 bases; junction bases not matched to a gene: 3. Germline CDR1 is MNHEY and CDR2 is SVGAGI. In nucleotides, the CDR3 is TGTGCCAGCAGGCTAGCGGGGAGCTCCTACAATGAGCAGTTCTTC. Translating gives CASRLAGSSYNEQFF.

The chain links TRBV28 to TRBJ1-4; perhaps TRBD1 as D (5 bases). Trimming shortened V by 7 bases and J by 8 bases, and 20 bases separated the two germline ends. The CDR3 extends over 15 amino acids. Germline CDR1 MDHEN, CDR2 SYDVKM. The CDR3 region is CASTPGWARGEKLFF. The CDR3 nucleotides read TGTGCCAGCACCCCGGGGTGGGCGCGGGGGGAAAAACTGTTTTTT.

The gene calls are TRBV12-3 or TRBV12-4 and TRBJ1-5; D call uncertain. The V and J ends lost 5 bases and 7 bases respectively, with 9 bases between them. The CDR3 is made up of 12 amino acids. The chain's CDR3 is CASSAVGQPQHF. The CDR3 nucleotides are TGTGCCAGCAGTGCGGTCGGGCAGCCCCAGCATTTT.

The chain uses TRBV20-1 and TRBJ2-3; 8 positions agree with TRBD2. With 3 bases clipped from V and 4 bases from J, the junction kept 6 bases outside the gene matches. Germline V gene data show CDR1 as DFQATT and CDR2 as SNEGSKA (reference sequence). The CDR3 totals 14 residues. CDR3: CSASDGGDADTQYF. CDR3 sequence (DNA): TGCAGTGCTAGTGACGGGGGGGACGCAGATACGCAGTATTTT.